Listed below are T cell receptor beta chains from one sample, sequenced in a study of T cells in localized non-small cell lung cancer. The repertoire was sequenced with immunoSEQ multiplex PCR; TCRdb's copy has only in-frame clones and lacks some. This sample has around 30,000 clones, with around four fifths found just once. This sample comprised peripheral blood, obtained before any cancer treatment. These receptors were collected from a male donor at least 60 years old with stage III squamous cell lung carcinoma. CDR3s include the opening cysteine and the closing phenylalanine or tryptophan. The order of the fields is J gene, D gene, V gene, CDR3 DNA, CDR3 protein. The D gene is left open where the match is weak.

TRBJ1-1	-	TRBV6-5	TGTGCCAGCAGGAATACGGGGGTCCCCAACACTGAAGCTTTCTTT	CASRNTGVPNTEAFF
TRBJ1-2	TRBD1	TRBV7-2	TGTGCCAGCAGAAGACAGGGGGATGGCTACACCTTC	CASRRQGDGYTF
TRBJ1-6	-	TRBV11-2	TGTGCCAGCAGCGTGCTGTCCCTGCCCCTCCACTTT	CASSVLSLPLHF
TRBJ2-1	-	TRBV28	TGTGCCAGCGAAAGGAACAATGAGCAGTTCTTC	CASERNNEQFF
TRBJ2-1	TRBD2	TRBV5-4	TGTGCCAGCAGCTTGGAACTAGCGGGAGGAAAGTTCTTC	CASSLELAGGKFF
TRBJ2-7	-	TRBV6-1	TGTGCCAGCAGTGAAGCGAGGGGGACTCTTTACGAGCAGTACTTC	CASSEARGTLYEQYF
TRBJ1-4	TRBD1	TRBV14	TGTGCCAGCAGCTCGTCCCGGGACAGTGGTGAAAAACTGTTTTTT	CASSSSRDSGEKLFF
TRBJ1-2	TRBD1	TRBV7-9	TGTGCCAGCAGCTTTATGGACAGGGTGGGCTATGGCTACACCTTC	CASSFMDRVGYGYTF
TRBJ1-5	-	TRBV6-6	TGTGCCAGCAATAATGGGGTAAATCAGCCCCAGCATTTT	CASNNGVNQPQHF
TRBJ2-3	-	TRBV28	TGTGCCAGCAGTCCATCCGCGGGAACTGGTACGCAGTATTTT	CASSPSAGTGTQYF
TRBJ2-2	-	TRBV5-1	TGCGCCACCCGTCCCGGGGGGCCGAACACCGGGGAGCTGTTTTTT	CATRPGGPNTGELFF